One sample yielded the 29 T cell receptor beta chains listed below, sequenced in a study of beta chain features in type 1 diabetes. cDNA synthesis used the whole RNA isolate, giving expressed TCRB sequences. Method: immunoSEQ multiplex PCR; TCRdb's copy keeps in-frame clones and lacks some. The sample holds about 900,000 clones, roughly a sixth seen once. Sequencing was done on a sample of naive CD4+ T cells from blood. The receptors stem from a woman aged 18-29 years in good health.

This rearrangement joins TRBV4-3 to TRBJ2-5; unclear D gene. The J call is in doubt because the DNA end fits TRBJ2-7 better. Germline assignment: CDR1 LGHNA and CDR2 YSLEER. The CDR3 runs 14 residues. CDR3 loop: CASRSPASSYEQYF. In DNA, the CDR3 is TGCGCCAGCAGAAGCCCGGCTAGCTCCTACGAGCAGTACTTC.

The chain is built from TRBV2 and TRBJ2-2, with 12 bases aligning to TRBD2. In germline, CDR1 is SNHLY, CDR2 FYNNEI. This CDR3 comprises 15 residues. J was trimmed by 6 bases and V by 8 bases; bases with no gene match: 7. This chain's CDR3 is CASSGLAGRAGELFF. The CDR3, as DNA: TGTGCCAGCTCCGGACTAGCGGGACGCGCCGGGGAGCTGTTTTTT.

The chain links TRBV7-2 to TRBJ1-6, with D unclear. V lost 1 base and J 5 bases, leaving 6 bases between the germline ends. Germline lookup yields CDR1 SGHTA and CDR2 FQGNSA. The CDR3 runs to 14 residues. The CDR3 sequence: CASSLGPDNSPLHF. DNA for the CDR3: TGTGCCAGCAGCTTAGGTCCGGATAATTCACCCCTCCACTTT.

The rearrangement uses TRBV7-2 and TRBJ2-7, with D hard to call. Germline-derived CDR1 and CDR2 are SGHTA and FQGNSA. Trimming shortened V by 3 bases and J by 6 bases, and 9 bases separated the two germline ends. The CDR3 runs to 12 residues. CDR3 protein: CASSFHFGEQYF. The CDR3, as DNA: TGTGCCAGCAGCTTCCACTTCGGCGAGCAGTACTTC.

This sequence joins TRBV7-2 and TRBJ1-5; no firm D call. With 3 bases removed from V and 0 bases from J, the gap between germline ends came to 9 bases. The germline gives CDR1 SGHTA, CDR2 FQGNSA. There are 15 residues in the CDR3. CDR3 amino acids: CASSLTAASNQPQHF. DNA of the CDR3: TGTGCCAGCAGCTTGACGGCAGCTAGCAATCAGCCCCAGCATTTT.

This chain connects TRBV6-1 to TRBJ2-6, with D hard to call. Looked up from germline, CDR1 is MNHNS and CDR2 is SASEGT. This CDR3 comprises 16 residues. V was pared by 2 bases and J by 0 bases, with 8 bases between. CDR3 sequence: CASSELWGSGANVLTF. The CDR3 DNA follows: TGTGCCAGCAGTGAACTGTGGGGCTCTGGGGCCAACGTCCTGACTTTC.

This clone showed up just once. The rearrangement joins TRBV6-5 to TRBJ1-5, with D uncertain. Trimming pared 6 bases from V and 5 bases from J, leaving 11 bases between. CDR1 is MNHEY and CDR2 is SVGAGI in the germline V gene. This CDR3 contains 13 residues. The CDR3 DNA is TGTGCCAGCAGCCACGGGTCCTATCAGCCCCAGCATTTT. Its protein product is CASSHGSYQPQHF.

The chain is built from TRBV6-6 and TRBJ2-2; D is possibly TRBD2 (6 bases). Trimming left V 6 bases short and J 7 bases short, with 15 bases between. The germline gives CDR1 MNHNY, CDR2 SVGAGI (reference sequence). The CDR3 runs to 14 residues. The CDR3 nucleotides read TGTGCCAGCAGCAATCTAGCGAGGCACGGGGAGCTGTTTTTT. As protein: CASSNLARHGELFF.

This clone was seen only a few times. DNA of the CDR3: TGCGCCAGCAGCCAAGGGGCCCGGATGGGAGATGAGCAGTTCTTC. Translating it yields CASSQGARMGDEQFF. The chain couples TRBV4-3 to TRBJ2-1; TRBD2 is a possible D gene (5 bases). The CDR3 is 15 residues long. With 1 base removed from V and 8 bases from J, the gap between germline ends came to 15 bases. CDR1 and CDR2 (germline): LGHNA, YSLEER.

The chain uses TRBV7-2 and TRBJ2-3, with D unresolved. This CDR3 comprises 13 residues. Per the germline V gene, CDR1 is SGHTA and CDR2 is FQGNSA. V lost 8 bases to trimming and J lost 2 bases, with 11 bases between them. CDR3 DNA sequence: TGTGCCAGCGAAAATAGATTCACAGATACGCAGTATTTT. This translates into CASENRFTDTQYF.

The V and J genes are TRBV9 and TRBJ2-7; D may be TRBD2 (6 bases). The V and J ends lost 4 bases and 2 bases respectively, with 13 bases between them. Germline V gene sequence: CDR1 SGDLS, CDR2 YYNGEE. This CDR3 contains 14 residues. The CDR3 nucleotides read TGTGCCAGCAGCCCCCGGGAGTTTCCCTACGAGCAGTACTTC. Protein product: CASSPREFPYEQYF.

This clone was recorded a few times. The rearrangement joins TRBV2 to TRBJ1-5; D perhaps matches TRBD1 (6 bases). Trimming took off 0 bases at V and 10 bases at J, with 16 bases between the two ends. The V gene's germline CDR1 is SNHLY and CDR2 FYNNEI. The CDR3 covers 15 residues. The CDR3: CASSEARGQHLPQHF. In DNA, the CDR3 is TGTGCCAGCAGTGAAGCGCGAGGACAGCATCTTCCCCAGCATTTT.

Comments on this clone: The same CDR3 also results from other DNA sequences found in this sample. CDR3 region: CASSLTGNEQFF. CDR3 DNA sequence: TGTGCCAGCAGCCTGACAGGCAATGAGCAGTTCTTC. The rearrangement uses TRBV7-3 and TRBJ2-1; the D gene is possibly TRBD1 (6 bases). Germline V gene lookup returns CDR1 SGHTA and CDR2 FQGTGA. The V gene lost 5 bases and the J gene lost 6 bases, with 8 bases spanning the gap. The CDR3 spans 12 residues.

This chain connects TRBV6-5 to TRBJ2-5; possible D gene TRBD2, 5 bases. Per the germline V gene, CDR1 is MNHEY and CDR2 is SVGAGI. CDR3 size: 14 residues. Trimming took off 6 bases at V and 3 bases at J, with 14 bases between the two ends. The CDR3 sequence is CASSLGGSEETQYF. The CDR3 DNA reads as TGTGCCAGCAGCCTCGGCGGGTCCGAAGAGACCCAGTACTTC.

This clone was counted between two and nine times. The chain employs TRBV7-8 and TRBJ1-1; no firm D call. V was cut by 3 bases and J by 1 base, with 6 bases left in between. The CDR3 consists of 13 residues. The germline V gene has CDR1 SGHVS and CDR2 FQNEAQ. The CDR3 DNA is TGTGCCAGCAGCTTGGCAGGGAACACTGAAGCTTTCTTT. It is translated as CASSLAGNTEAFF.

This chain joins TRBV19 and TRBJ2-1; D gene unclear. Trimming stripped 3 bases from V and 0 bases from J, with 12 bases between. Germline CDR1 LNHDA, CDR2 SQIVND (reference sequence). This CDR3 region has 16 residues. The CDR3 protein is CASSIDQRPSYNEQFF. The CDR3 DNA sequence: TGTGCCAGTAGTATTGACCAGCGCCCCTCCTACAATGAGCAGTTCTTC.

This clone showed up just a few times. The rearrangement joins TRBV7-9 to TRBJ1-1; perhaps TRBD1 as D (6 bases). V lost 6 bases, J lost 7 bases, and 18 bases lay in between. Per the germline V gene, CDR1 is SEHNR and CDR2 is FQNEAQ (reference sequence). The CDR3 extends over 14 amino acids. Here the CDR3 DNA reads TGTGCCAGCAGTTACCGTGGGACACAGAGTGAAGCTTTCTTT. This translates into CASSYRGTQSEAFF.

This clone appeared a few times. V usage is TRBV5-1 and J usage is TRBJ2-1, with TRBD1 identical over 8 bases. The CDR3 spans 14 residues. Per germline, CDR1 SGHRS and CDR2 YFSETQ. V was clipped by 0 bases and J by 6 bases; unmatched bases: 2. CDR3 amino acids: CASSLGTGSNEQFF. In DNA form, the CDR3 reads TGCGCCAGCAGCTTGGGGACAGGGAGCAATGAGCAGTTCTTC.

Concerning this clone: This sample also contains other DNA sequences that code for the same CDR3. The rearrangement joins TRBV5-1 to TRBJ2-5; D not certain. The CDR3 extends over 13 amino acids. Trimming took off 0 bases at V and 1 base at J, with 4 bases between the two ends. Germline values: CDR1 SGHRS, CDR2 YFSETQ. This CDR3 is CASSLVSQETQYF. Here the CDR3 DNA reads TGCGCCAGCAGCTTGGTATCCCAAGAGACCCAGTACTTC.

This clone was counted only a few times. The chain recombines TRBV7-3 with TRBJ2-1, with 7 positions matching TRBD2. The CDR3 covers 15 residues. CDR1 is SGHTA, CDR2 FQGTGA, per germline. With V trimmed by 5 bases and J by 4 bases, 8 bases remained unmatched. The CDR3 reads CASSPGLGGYNEQFF. The CDR3 coding sequence is TGTGCCAGCAGCCCAGGCTTGGGGGGGTACAATGAGCAGTTCTTC. Full variable domain (missing parts from reference TRBV7-3 and TRBJ2-1): GAGVSQTPSNKVTEKGKYVELRCDPISGHTALYWYRQSLGQGPEFLIYFQGTGAADDSGLPNDRFFAVRPEGSVSTLKIQRTERGDSAVYLCASSPGLGGYNEQFFGPGTRLTVL.

This chain uses TRBV5-1 with TRBJ2-5; 13 bases are a match to TRBD2. The trim removed 4 bases at V and 1 base at J, leaving 4 bases unmatched. Germline V gene sequence: CDR1 SGHRS, CDR2 YFSETQ. The CDR3 has 16 amino acids. The CDR3 spells CASSRTSGRAQETQYF. The CDR3 nucleotides are TGCGCCAGCAGCCGAACTAGCGGGAGGGCCCAAGAGACCCAGTACTTC.

This clone was recorded a few times. An end of the junction differs from the germline gene, which may be a read error. This chain joins TRBV5-1 and TRBJ2-5, with no clear D. Germline CDR1 reads SGHRS; CDR2 reads YFSETQ. The CDR3 is 12 residues long. Here the CDR3 reads CASRLDVETQYF. The CDR3 DNA reads TGCGCCAGCAGGTTGGACGTAGAGACCCAGTACTTC. Drawing the rest from reference TRBV5-1 and TRBJ2-5, the complete variable domain is KAGVTQTPRYLIKTRGQQVTLSCSPISGHRSVSWYQQTPGQGLQFLFEYFSETQRNKGNFPGRFSGRQFSNSRSEMNVSTLELGDSALYLCASRLDVETQYFGPGTRLLVL.

The chain links TRBV7-2 to TRBJ2-7; 8 bases line up with TRBD2. The CDR3 extends over 17 amino acids. With 0 bases clipped from V and 3 bases from J, the junction kept 10 bases outside the gene matches. Germline values: CDR1 SGHTA, CDR2 FQGNSA. In nucleotides, the CDR3 is TGTGCCAGCAGCTTAGCGCCCCCAAGCGGGAGTTACTACGAGCAGTACTTC. It is translated as CASSLAPPSGSYYEQYF.

V and J are TRBV4-2 and TRBJ2-5; 9 bases line up with TRBD2. V gave up 3 bases and J gave up 4 bases; unmatched junction bases: 9. This CDR3 is built from 16 residues. Germline loops: CDR1 LGHNA, CDR2 YNFKEQ. The CDR3 coding sequence is TGTGCCAGCAGCCACCTTCGGGGTAGCGGGAGAGAGACCCAGTACTTC. Protein product: CASSHLRGSGRETQYF.

This chain joins TRBV5-4 and TRBJ1-1; no clear D gene. CDR1 and CDR2 from the germline V gene are SGHNT and YYREEE (reference sequence). The CDR3 is 15 residues long. Trimming removed 0 bases from V and 3 bases from J, with 12 bases in between. Here the CDR3 reads CASSLGGRQDTEAFF. The CDR3 DNA sequence: TGTGCCAGCAGCTTGGGAGGGAGGCAAGACACTGAAGCTTTCTTT.

The J gene is TRBJ2-3, the V gene TRBV5-6; TRBD2 matches at 9 bases. V trimming: 3 bases; J trimming: 4 bases; junction bases outside the gene matches: 3. The CDR3 sequence is 14 residues long. The V gene's germline CDR1 is SGHDT and CDR2 YYEEEE. For the CDR3, the DNA is TGTGCCAGCAGCTGGCGGGAGGGAGCAGATACGCAGTATTTT. It encodes CASSWREGADTQYF.

This clone came up a few times. This sequence joins TRBV9 and TRBJ2-1; D not certain. With 2 bases removed from V and 9 bases from J, the gap between germline ends came to 12 bases. The CDR3 sequence is 13 residues long. Per germline, CDR1 SGDLS and CDR2 YYNGEE. The CDR3 nucleotides are TGTGCCAGCAGCGTGTATCGGATCGGTGAGCAGTTCTTC. It translates to CASSVYRIGEQFF. Full variable domain (missing parts from reference TRBV9 and TRBJ2-1): DSGVTQTPKHLITATGQRVTLRCSPRSGDLSVYWYQQSLDQGLQFLIQYYNGEERAKGNILERFSAQQFPDLHSELNLSSLELGDSALYFCASSVYRIGEQFFGPGTRLTVL.

This clone showed up just a few times. The chain recombines TRBV6-6 with TRBJ2-7, with D possibly TRBD2 on 6 matching bases. The CDR3 extends over 11 amino acids. CDR1 is MNHNY and CDR2 is SVGAGI in the germline V gene (reference sequence). The ends were cut back, 6 bases at V and 3 bases at J, with 6 bases in the middle. The CDR3 sequence is CASRTSYEQYF. Here the CDR3 DNA reads TGTGCCAGCAGGACTAGCTACGAGCAGTACTTC.

This clone was observed a handful of times. The V gene is TRBV2, the J gene TRBJ1-2; 7 nucleotides match TRBD1. V lost 7 bases, J lost 3 bases, and 5 bases stayed unmatched. This CDR3 has 13 residues. Per germline, CDR1 SNHLY and CDR2 FYNNEI. CDR3 in amino acids: CASKRDSYYGYTF. CDR3 sequence (DNA): TGTGCCAGCAAACGGGACAGCTACTATGGCTACACCTTC.